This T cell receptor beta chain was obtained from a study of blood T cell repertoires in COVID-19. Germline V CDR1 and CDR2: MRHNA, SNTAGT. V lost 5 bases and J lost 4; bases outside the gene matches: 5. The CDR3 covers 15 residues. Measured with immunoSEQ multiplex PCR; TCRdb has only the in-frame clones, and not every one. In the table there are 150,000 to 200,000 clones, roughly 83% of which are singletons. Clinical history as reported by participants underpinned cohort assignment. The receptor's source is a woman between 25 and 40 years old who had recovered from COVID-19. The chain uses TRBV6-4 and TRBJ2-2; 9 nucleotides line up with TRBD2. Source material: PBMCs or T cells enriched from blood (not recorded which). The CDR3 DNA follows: TGTGCCAGCAGTCCTGATAGCGGGAGCACCGGGGAGCTGTTTTTT. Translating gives CASSPDSGSTGELFF.